The source of this TCR beta chain is a study of Ad26.COV2.S vaccination and SARS-CoV-2 variants. The V gene end was trimmed by 0 bases and the J gene end by 9 bases; junction bases not matched to a gene: 7. The CDR3 length is 15 residues. In germline, CDR1 is SGDLS, CDR2 YYNGEE. In regard to this clone: The antigen is unknown.

Findings of the study overall: Those who received vaccine or placebo ended up with similar non-spike TCR breadth. Analyses of TCR breadth and depth may have underestimated total T cell responses.

Profiling relied on immunoSEQ multiplex PCR, and the TCRdb table lists in-frame clones only, not all of them. Of around 300,000 clones listed, around 90% are singletons. Treatment given: some 19 received Ad26.COV2.S at low or high dose, single or two shots; roughly five received placebo; per-sample allocation not given. Day 63 following the first vaccine or placebo injection was when the samples were taken. Vaccine was an Ad26 vector expressing Wuhan-strain SARS-CoV-2 spike. The source of this sequence is a person aged 18-60 years who received the Ad26.COV2.S COVID-19 vaccine or a placebo. The chain is built from TRBV9 and TRBJ2-1; 9 positions agree with TRBD2. The specimen was peripheral blood, collected in a trial of Ad26.COV2.S vaccine versus placebo. As DNA, the CDR3 is TGTGCCAGCAGCGTAGGCCTAGCGGGGTTTGGTGAGCAGTTCTTC. Amino acid sequence: CASSVGLAGFGEQFF.